This T cell receptor beta chain was identified in a study of T cells after yellow fever vaccination. In TCRdb, the 5' RACE reads were re-called with MiXCR into one record per CDR3 protein. This sample has a few hundred thousand distinct CDR3 sequences; roughly 3.5% occur once, and the top ten carry 15% to 20%. This clonotype was seen a handful of times. Antigen specificity is unknown. CDR1 LNHDA and CDR2 SQIVND come from the germline V gene (reference sequence). Trimming shortened V by 11 bases and J by 1 base, and 9 bases separated the two germline ends. The CDR3 loop spans 12 amino acids. Study-wide findings and caveats: The booster response re-showed most primary clones: approximately 97% CD4, approximately 90% CD8.

This TCR was sampled from a man between 18 and 29 years old who received the YFV17D yellow fever vaccine. The rearrangement links TRBV19 to TRBJ1-5; D is perhaps TRBD1 (5 bases). The material was PBMCs, obtained 15 days after the yellow fever booster vaccination. In DNA, the CDR3 is TGTGCCGCAGGGAGCAGCAATCAGCCCCAGCATTTT. Translated: CAAGSSNQPQHF.